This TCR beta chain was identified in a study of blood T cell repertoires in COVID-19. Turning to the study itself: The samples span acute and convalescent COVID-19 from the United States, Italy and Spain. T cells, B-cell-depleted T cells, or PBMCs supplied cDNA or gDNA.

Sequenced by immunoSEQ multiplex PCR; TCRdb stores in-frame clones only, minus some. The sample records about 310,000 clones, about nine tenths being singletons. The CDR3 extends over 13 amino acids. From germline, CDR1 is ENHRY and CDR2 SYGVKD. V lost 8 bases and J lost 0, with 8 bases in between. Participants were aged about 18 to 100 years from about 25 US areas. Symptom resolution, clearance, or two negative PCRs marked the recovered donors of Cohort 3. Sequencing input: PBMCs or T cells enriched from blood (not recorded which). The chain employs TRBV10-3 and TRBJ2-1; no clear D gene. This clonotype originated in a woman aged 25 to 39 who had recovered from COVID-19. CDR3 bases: TGTGCCATCGGGCGTATCTCCTACAATGAGCAGTTCTTC. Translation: CAIGRISYNEQFF.